A selection of T cell receptor beta chains follows, all from one sample in a study of beta chain bispecific antibodies for T cell cancers. These receptors' antigens are unknown. MiXCR, applied by TCRdb to the 5' RACE reads, yields one record per CDR3 protein. The data contain about 20,000 distinct CDR3 sequences, 2.6% of them singletons. Sequencing was performed on healthy donor T cells cultured with leukemia cells. The receptors come from a human donor in good health. Some clones in this sample may be carry-over from other donors' samples. Each CDR3 is given with its conserved first and last residue. Fields, in order: clone size, V gene, J gene, D gene, CDR3 length, CDR3 DNA, CDR3 protein. A D gene is named only where the DNA matches it firmly. Rows may omit the clone size; those that give it use once, few, many or a size class.

size: few
V: TRBV20-1
J: TRBJ2-2
D: TRBD1
length: 13
DNA: TGCAGTGCTGGACCCGGACAGGCCGGGGAGCTGTTTTTT
CDR3: CSAGPGQAGELFF

size: many
V: TRBV7-9
J: TRBJ1-2
D: .
length: 15
DNA: TGTGCCAGCAGCCGAACAGGGATCACTAACTATGGCTACACCTTC
CDR3: CASSRTGITNYGYTF

size: many
V: TRBV9
J: TRBJ2-7
D: .
length: 15
DNA: TGTGCCAGCAGCAGGGGAGCAGGTTCCTCCTACGAGCAGTACTTC
CDR3: CASSRGAGSSYEQYF

size: few
V: TRBV30
J: TRBJ1-1
D: .
length: 17
DNA: TGTGCCTGGAGTGGGACCCGAGTCCGGGGCGTCGGCCTCGAAGCTTTCTTT
CDR3: CAWSGTRVRGVGLEAFF

size: many
V: TRBV9
J: TRBJ2-2
D: .
length: 14
DNA: TGTGCCAGCAGCGGGGGGGTCGTCACCGGGGAGCTGTTTTTT
CDR3: CASSGGVVTGELFF

size: many
V: TRBV10-3
J: TRBJ2-7
D: TRBD1
length: 13
DNA: TGTGCCATCAGTGATAGGGACAGCTACGAGCAGTACTTC
CDR3: CAISDRDSYEQYF

size: many
V: TRBV7-9
J: TRBJ2-1
D: TRBD2
length: 14
DNA: TGTGCCAGCAGCTGGGGGGGCTCCTACAATGAGCAGTTCTTC
CDR3: CASSWGGSYNEQFF

size: many
V: TRBV20-1
J: TRBJ2-1
D: .
length: 16
DNA: TGCAGTGCTAGAGATCAGCAGACTAGGACCTACAATGAGCAGTTCTTC
CDR3: CSARDQQTRTYNEQFF

size: many
V: TRBV29-1
J: TRBJ2-3
D: .
length: 13
DNA: TGCAGCGTTAGACAGGCGAGCACAGATACGCAGTATTTT
CDR3: CSVRQASTDTQYF

size: many
V: TRBV5-8
J: TRBJ2-1
D: TRBD2
length: 15
DNA: TGTGCCAGCAGCGGGACTAGCGGGGGAGGGGATGAGCAGTTCTTC
CDR3: CASSGTSGGGDEQFF

size: .
V: TRBV4-2
J: TRBJ1-1
D: .
length: 16
DNA: TGTGCCAGCAGCCAAGAAGTCTTCAGGGCGGGCACTGAAGCTTTCTTT
CDR3: CASSQEVFRAGTEAFF

size: many
V: TRBV7-9
J: TRBJ2-1
D: .
length: 14
DNA: TGTGCCAGCAGCTTAGGAGTGGGTGAGAATGAGCAGTTCTTC
CDR3: CASSLGVGENEQFF

size: many
V: TRBV5-1
J: TRBJ2-3
D: TRBD2
length: 15
DNA: TGCGCCAGCAGCCCTAGCGGGGGGAGCACAGATACGCAGTATTTT
CDR3: CASSPSGGSTDTQYF

size: .
V: TRBV19
J: TRBJ2-2
D: .
length: 13
DNA: TGTGCCAGTATTTCCGTGAACACCGGGGAGCTGTTTTTT
CDR3: CASISVNTGELFF

size: many
V: TRBV11-3
J: TRBJ2-7
D: .
length: 12
DNA: TGTGCCAGCAGCCCCCGGCACGGTGAGCAGTACTTC
CDR3: CASSPRHGEQYF

size: many
V: TRBV9
J: TRBJ2-3
D: TRBD1
length: 14
DNA: TGTGCCAGCAGCGCCGGGACAGGGCCATATACGCAGTATTTT
CDR3: CASSAGTGPYTQYF

size: many
V: TRBV28
J: TRBJ1-2
D: TRBD1
length: 19
DNA: TGTGCCAGCAGTCTGAGACCGGGGACAGGGGGCTTGAATAGCTATGGCTACACCTTC
CDR3: CASSLRPGTGGLNSYGYTF

size: .
V: TRBV19
J: TRBJ2-3
D: .
length: 16
DNA: TGTGCCAGTAGTATAGTTGTGGGGAGCGGTGCAGATACGCAGTATTTT
CDR3: CASSIVVGSGADTQYF

size: many
V: TRBV5-1
J: TRBJ2-1
D: TRBD1
length: 15
DNA: TGCGCCAGCAAGGGACAGGGTGGCTCCTACAATGAGCAGTTCTTC
CDR3: CASKGQGGSYNEQFF